The subject of this entry is one T cell receptor (beta chain). The germline CDR1 and CDR2 sequences are MNHNS and SASEGT. The ends were cut back, 4 bases at V and 0 bases at J, with 13 bases in the middle. The CDR3 is 16 amino acids. This sample was taken from a study of control samples from healthy donors and cancer patients. Data came from immunoSEQ multiplex PCR; TCRdb stores just in-frame clones and leaves some out. The sample lists roughly 190,000 clones, about 89% occurring once. The receptor was derived from a man aged 25 to 45 in good health. The chain couples TRBV6-1 to TRBJ1-3; tentative D call: TRBD1 (5 bases). Input material: blood. This CDR3 reads CASSARDASSGNTIYF. Here the CDR3 DNA reads TGTGCCAGCAGTGCCCGGGACGCCAGCTCTGGAAACACCATATATTTT.